A single sample gave rise to the 2 T cell receptor beta chains below, sequenced in a study of OX40 agonist ivuxolimab in advanced cancers. The method was immunoSEQ multiplex PCR; TCRdb's version includes in-frame clones alone and lacks a portion of them. Of about 20,000 clones listed, roughly 78% are singletons. The sample here was CD4+ or CD8+ T cells sorted from blood, taken in a trial of the OX40 agonist ivuxolimab. These receptors were taken from an adult with an advanced solid tumor such as melanoma, head and neck, liver or kidney cancer.

The chain couples TRBV7-2 to TRBJ2-3, with 9 bases fitting TRBD2. The trim removed 1 base at V and 4 bases at J, leaving 3 bases unmatched. CDR3 size: 15 residues. Germline CDR1 reads SGHTA; CDR2 reads FQGNSA. CDR3 sequence reads: CASSLGGGGADTQYF. For the CDR3, the DNA is TGTGCCAGCAGCTTAGGGGGCGGGGGGGCAGATACGCAGTATTTT. Combining the CDR3 with reference TRBV7-2 and TRBJ2-3 gives the whole variable domain GAGVSQSPSNKVTEKGKDVELRCDPISGHTALYWYRQSLGQGLEFLIYFQGNSAPDKSGLPSDRFSAERTGGSVSTLTIQRTQQEDSAVYLCASSLGGGGADTQYFGPGTRLTVL.

This sequence joins TRBV6-5 and TRBJ2-7, with 7 bases matching TRBD1. The CDR3 runs to 15 residues. J gave up 3 bases and V 2 bases, and 7 bases lay outside the gene matches. The germline V gene encodes CDR1 MNHEY and CDR2 SVGAGI. The CDR3 region is CASSYDRESLYEQYF. The CDR3 DNA reads TGTGCCAGCAGTTACGACAGGGAGTCCCTCTACGAGCAGTACTTC.